The following is a TCR beta chain sequence with its context. The antigen is undetermined. Investigators reverse transcribed all isolated RNA, so they sequenced expressed TCRB transcripts. Sequencing was performed with immunoSEQ multiplex PCR; in TCRdb, only in-frame clones are kept and a portion is missing. The profile shows a few hundred thousand clones, roughly a tenth of them singletons. These data originate in a study of beta chain features in type 1 diabetes. Notes on the study in general: Naive, central memory and regulatory TCRB repertoires appeared more similar among patients than healthy donors. Significant though moderate, a shortening of TCRB CDR3s appeared in all four CD4+ subsets of Type 1 diabetes patients.

Looked up from germline, CDR1 is SGHTA and CDR2 is FQGTGA. The CDR3 covers 15 residues. J was trimmed by 2 bases and V by 5 bases; bases with no gene match: 7. Sequencing used central memory CD4+ T cells from blood. The V and J genes are TRBV7-3 and TRBJ1-2; 8 bases fit TRBD1. This clonotype originated in a young man with type 1 diabetes. The CDR3 here is CASSQGQGNNYGYTF. CDR3 DNA sequence: TGTGCCAGCAGCCAAGGACAGGGCAACAACTATGGCTACACCTTC. The entire variable domain, with the rest obtained from reference TRBV7-3 and TRBJ1-2, is as follows: GAGVSQTPSNKVTEKGKYVELRCDPISGHTALYWYRQSLGQGPEFLIYFQGTGAADDSGLPNDRFFAVRPEGSVSTLKIQRTERGDSAVYLCASSQGQGNNYGYTFGSGTRLTVV.